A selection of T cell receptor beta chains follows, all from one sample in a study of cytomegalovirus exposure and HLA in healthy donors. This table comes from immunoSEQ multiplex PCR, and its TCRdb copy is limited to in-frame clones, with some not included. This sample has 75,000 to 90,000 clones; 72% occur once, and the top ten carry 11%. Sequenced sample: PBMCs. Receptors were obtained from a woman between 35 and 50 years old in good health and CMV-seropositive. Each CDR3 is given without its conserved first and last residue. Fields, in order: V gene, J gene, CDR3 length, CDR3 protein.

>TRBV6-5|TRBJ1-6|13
ASSYGTSLGSPLH
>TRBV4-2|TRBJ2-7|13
ASSQASGNSYEQY
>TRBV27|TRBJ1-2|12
ASSLNPVTGGYT
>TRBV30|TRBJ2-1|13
AWTPTGGMNNEQF
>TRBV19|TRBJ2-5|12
ASSIVGGRETQY
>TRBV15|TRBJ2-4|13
ATRWTGGRENIQY
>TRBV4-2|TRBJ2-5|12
ASSQEREEETQY
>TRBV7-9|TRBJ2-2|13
ASSFPRHSTGELF
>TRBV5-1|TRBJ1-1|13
ASSLGQGTNTEAF
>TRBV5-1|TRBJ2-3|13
ASSLSTDITDTQY
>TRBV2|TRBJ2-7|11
ASIPADSYEQY
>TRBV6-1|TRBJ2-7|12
ASMGEVVFYEQY
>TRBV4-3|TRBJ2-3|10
ASSQDWGLQY
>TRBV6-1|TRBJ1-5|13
ASSGLQGSNQPQH
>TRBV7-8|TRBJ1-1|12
ASSLSEVKTEAF
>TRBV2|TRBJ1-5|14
ASSFQGPYSNQPQH
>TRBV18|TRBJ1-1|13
AGSPRDMMNTEAF
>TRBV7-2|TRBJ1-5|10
ASSRDYQPQH
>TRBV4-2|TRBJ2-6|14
ASSQEPRLGANVLT
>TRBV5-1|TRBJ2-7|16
ASRAPGQGASGSYEQY
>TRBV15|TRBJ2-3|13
ATSRESGSTDTQY
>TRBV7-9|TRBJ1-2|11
ASSLLGGRGYT
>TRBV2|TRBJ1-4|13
ASSEQGAGGEKLF
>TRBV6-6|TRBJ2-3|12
ASSLVPSTDTQY
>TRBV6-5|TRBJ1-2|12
ASSSTGGGYGYT
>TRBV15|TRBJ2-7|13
ATSRVGPARDEQY
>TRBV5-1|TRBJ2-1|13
ASSSTGTGMNEQF
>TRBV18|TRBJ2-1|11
ASSPDYYNEQF
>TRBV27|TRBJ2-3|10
ASTGSTDTQY
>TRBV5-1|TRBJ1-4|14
ASSWDAPGQGGKLF
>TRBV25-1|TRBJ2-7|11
ASKLAGTYEQY
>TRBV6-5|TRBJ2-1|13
ASSQGLHSYNEQF
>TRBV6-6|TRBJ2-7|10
ASSSSYYEQY
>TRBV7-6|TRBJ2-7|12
ASSPQPVSYEQY
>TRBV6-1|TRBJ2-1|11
ASRSGGPYEQF
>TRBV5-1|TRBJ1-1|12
ASSPGGENTEAF
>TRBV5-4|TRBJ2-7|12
ASSPGLPTGEQY
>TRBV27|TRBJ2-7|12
ASSWGGFPYEQY
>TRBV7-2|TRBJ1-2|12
ASSTGTGLIGYT